This T cell receptor (beta chain) was sequenced during a study of blood T cell repertoires in COVID-19. Assay used: immunoSEQ multiplex PCR; TCRdb lists only in-frame clones, some missing. The profile shows some 100,000 clones, almost 80% of them singletons. The V and J ends lost 3 bases and 0 bases, in that order; junction bases with no gene match: 11. Germline CDR1 KGHSH, CDR2 LQKENI. The CDR3 covers 18 residues. The gene calls are TRBV18 and TRBJ1-3; 7 nucleotides align to TRBD1. The receptor's source is a human donor in a cohort sampled during active COVID-19. Sequenced material: peripheral blood. The CDR3 is CASSPLGQDRSSGNTIYF. The DNA of the CDR3 is TGTGCCAGCTCACCTCTAGGACAGGACAGGAGCTCTGGAAACACCATATATTTT.